This TCR beta chain was recovered during a study of early T cells in non-severe SARS-CoV-2 infection. The study, taken as a whole, reports: The matching step, a VDJdb search, favored anti-spike CD8 responses and missed private and CD4 specificities.

TCRdb re-derived calls from the 5' RACE reads in MiXCR, one entry per CDR3 protein. The sample consists of about 81,000 distinct CDR3 sequences, 6% to 7% of them appearing once. Turning to this clonotype: Its antigen is still unknown.

Sequencing was carried out using whole blood. The source is an adult who was a healthcare worker with PCR-confirmed SARS-CoV-2 infection or an uninfected control (not recorded which).

CDR3 loop: CASSPPGTEKNIQYF. DNA of the CDR3: TGTGCCAGTAGCCCCCCCGGGACAGAAAAAAACATTCAGTACTTC. The gene calls are TRBV19 and TRBJ2-4, with 7 bases aligning to TRBD1. The V gene's germline CDR1 is LNHDA and CDR2 SQIVND (reference sequence). V shed 6 bases, J shed 4 bases, and the junction held 9 bases outside the gene matches. The CDR3 covers 15 residues.